This TCR beta chain emerged from a study of blood T cell repertoires in COVID-19. Participant ages covered roughly 18 to 89 years across about 25 US areas. Participant-reported clinical history was the basis for cohort assignment. Donors in Cohort 3 who had recovered were those with two negative PCRs, healthcare professional clearance, or resolution of their symptoms. As originally analysed: By means of reference gene primer amplification, nucleated cell counts were estimated. Libraries were prepared by immunoSEQ multiplex PCR; TCRdb keeps only in-frame clonotypes and omits some of them. That table gives V, J and clone size, and the DNA gave D and trimming. In the table there are 110,000 to 150,000 clones, over 80% of which are singletons. Germline V lookup: CDR1 SGHVS, CDR2 FQNEAQ. The CDR3 extends over 14 amino acids. The V and J ends lost 5 bases and 9 bases, in that order; junction bases with no gene match: 4.

The sequenced sample consisted of PBMCs or T cells enriched from blood (not recorded which). This clonotype was obtained from a man between 60 and 75 years old who had recovered from COVID-19. The genes are TRBV7-8 and TRBJ1-6, with 10 nucleotides matching TRBD1. The chain's CDR3 is CASSPGTGVSPLHF. CDR3 in DNA: TGTGCCAGCAGCCCCGGGACAGGGGTTTCACCCCTCCACTTT.